This TCR beta chain emerged from a study of blood T cell repertoires in COVID-19. The method was immunoSEQ multiplex PCR; TCRdb's version includes in-frame clones alone and lacks a portion of them. The sample has tens of thousands of clones; about 80% are singletons. The V segment lost 6 bases and the J segment 1 base; nucleotides outside the gene matches: 8. CDR1 is LNHDA, CDR2 SQIVND, per germline (reference sequence). The CDR3 has 16 amino acids. The V and J genes are TRBV19 and TRBJ2-7; 11 nucleotides agree with TRBD1. The sample was peripheral blood. The TCR was taken from a man at least 80 years old with active COVID-19. The CDR3 sequence is CASSPEDRGPSYEQYF. The CDR3 nucleotides read TGTGCCAGTAGCCCCGAGGACAGGGGGCCTTCCTACGAGCAGTACTTC. Full variable domain (remainder filled in from reference TRBV19 and TRBJ2-7): DGGITQSPKYLFRKEGQNVTLSCEQNLNHDAMYWYRQDPGQGLRLIYYSQIVNDFQKGDIAEGYSVSREKKESFPLTVTSAQKNPTAFYLCASSPEDRGPSYEQYFGPGTRLTVT.